This T cell receptor (beta chain) was identified in a study of early T cells in non-severe SARS-CoV-2 infection. This clonotype was observed at least ten times. Trimming left V 4 bases short and J 2 bases short, with 14 bases between. Germline V gene sequence: CDR1 LGHNA, CDR2 YSLEER. This CDR3 spans 16 amino acids. TCRdb reanalysed the 5' RACE reads using MiXCR and keeps one entry per CDR3 protein. The sample has some 28,000 distinct CDR3 sequences; approximately 5% are singletons. The clonotype comes from an adult who was a healthcare worker with PCR-confirmed SARS-CoV-2 infection or an uninfected control (not recorded which). The J gene is TRBJ2-2, the V gene TRBV4-3; D gene uncertain. Sequences were obtained from whole blood. CDR3 residues: CASSLKAGSNTGELFF. DNA of the CDR3: TGCGCCAGCAGCCTTAAGGCAGGCAGTAACACCGGGGAGCTGTTTTTT.